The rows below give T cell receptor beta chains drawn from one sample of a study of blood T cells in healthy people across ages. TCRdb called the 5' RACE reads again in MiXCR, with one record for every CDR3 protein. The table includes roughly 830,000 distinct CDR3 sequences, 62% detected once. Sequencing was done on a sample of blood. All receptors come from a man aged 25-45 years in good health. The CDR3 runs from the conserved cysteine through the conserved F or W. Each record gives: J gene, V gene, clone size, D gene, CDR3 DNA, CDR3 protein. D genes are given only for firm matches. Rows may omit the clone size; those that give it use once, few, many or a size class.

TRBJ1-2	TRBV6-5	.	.	TGTGCCAGCAGTTCCGCGGGCCCTTTCTATGGCTACACCTTC	CASSSAGPFYGYTF
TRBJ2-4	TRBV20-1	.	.	TGCAGTGCTCCCCCTGGTGGCAAAAACATTCAGTACTTC	CSAPPGGKNIQYF
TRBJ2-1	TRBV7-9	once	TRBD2	TGTGCCAGCAGCTCGCCGGGACTAGAGCCGCACAATGAGCAGTTCTTC	CASSSPGLEPHNEQFF
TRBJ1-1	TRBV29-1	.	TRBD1	TGCAGCGCAGGGTTAGGGGGCGGTTTGGGGAACACTGAAGCTTTCTTT	CSAGLGGGLGNTEAFF
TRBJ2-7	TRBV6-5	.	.	TGTGCCAGCGGACGGGTTAGCTCCTACGAGCAGTACTTC	CASGRVSSYEQYF
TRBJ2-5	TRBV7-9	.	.	TGTGCCAGCAGCCCAGAGAACCTGGGGACCCAGTACTTC	CASSPENLGTQYF
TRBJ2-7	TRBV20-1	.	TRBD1	TGCAGTGCTCTCGCCCCCCGGACAGGGATCTCCTACGAGCAGTACTTC	CSALAPRTGISYEQYF
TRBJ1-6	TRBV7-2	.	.	TGTGCCAGCAGTCCCCGGGACTCACCCTCACCCCTCCACTTT	CASSPRDSPSPLHF
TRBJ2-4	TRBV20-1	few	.	TGCAGTGCTAGTGGCGAAGGTGGCATTCAGTACTTC	CSASGEGGIQYF
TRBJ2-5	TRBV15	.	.	TGTGCCACCAGCCTGGGGTACCAAGAGACCCAGTACTTC	CATSLGYQETQYF
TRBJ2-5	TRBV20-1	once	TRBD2	TGCAGTGCTAGAGATGGGGCGGGGGGGGAGACCCAGTACTTC	CSARDGAGGETQYF
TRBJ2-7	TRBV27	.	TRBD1	TGTGCCAGCAGTTTAAAAGGGACAGGGGGACCTACCTACGAGCAGTACTTC	CASSLKGTGGPTYEQYF
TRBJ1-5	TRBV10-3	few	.	TGTGCCATCAAGGTGGACTCCGATCAGCCCCAGCATTTT	CAIKVDSDQPQHF
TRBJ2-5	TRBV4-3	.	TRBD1	TGCGCCAGCAGCCCAACTCCGGGACAGTTCGGGCAGACCCAGTACTTC	CASSPTPGQFGQTQYF
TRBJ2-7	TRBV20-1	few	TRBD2	TGCAGTGCTAGCGGGACTAGCGGGGGGACGTACGAGCAGTACTTC	CSASGTSGGTYEQYF
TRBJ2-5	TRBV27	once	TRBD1	TGTGCCAGCAGTCCCATTGGGACAGATAACCAAGAGACCCAGTACTTC	CASSPIGTDNQETQYF
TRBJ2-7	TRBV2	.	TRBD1	TGTGCCAGTAAACCGGGACAGGTCACCTACGAGCAGTACTTC	CASKPGQVTYEQYF
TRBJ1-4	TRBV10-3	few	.	TGTGCCATCGGAACAGAGACTAATGAAAAACTGTTTTTT	CAIGTETNEKLFF
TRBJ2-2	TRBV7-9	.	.	TGTGCCAGCAGATCTATCACGAACACCGGGGAGCTGTTTTTT	CASRSITNTGELFF
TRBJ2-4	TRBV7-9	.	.	TGTGCCAGCAGCTTAGACACGGCCCTAGCCAAAAACATTCAGTACTTC	CASSLDTALAKNIQYF
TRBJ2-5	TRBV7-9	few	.	TGTGCCAGCAGCTTAGGGGGCTCGTATGGGGAGACCCAGTACTTC	CASSLGGSYGETQYF
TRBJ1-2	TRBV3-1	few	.	TGTGCCAGCAGCCAAGACGGAGGGGGTTATGGCTACACCTTC	CASSQDGGGYGYTF
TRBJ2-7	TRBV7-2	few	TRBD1	TGTGCCAGCAGCTATCGGCGGACAGGGGCAGTCTACGAGCAGTACTTC	CASSYRRTGAVYEQYF
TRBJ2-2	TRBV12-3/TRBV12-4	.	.	TGTGCCAGCAGCTTTCAGGGGATGGGCGGGGAGCTGTTTTTT	CASSFQGMGGELFF
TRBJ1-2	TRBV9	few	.	TGTGCCAGCAGCGCCCAGAACAGAGCCAATGGCTACACCTTC	CASSAQNRANGYTF
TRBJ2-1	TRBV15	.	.	TGTGCCACCAGCAGAGATCAATCCAGTGCCTACAATGAGCAGTTCTTC	CATSRDQSSAYNEQFF